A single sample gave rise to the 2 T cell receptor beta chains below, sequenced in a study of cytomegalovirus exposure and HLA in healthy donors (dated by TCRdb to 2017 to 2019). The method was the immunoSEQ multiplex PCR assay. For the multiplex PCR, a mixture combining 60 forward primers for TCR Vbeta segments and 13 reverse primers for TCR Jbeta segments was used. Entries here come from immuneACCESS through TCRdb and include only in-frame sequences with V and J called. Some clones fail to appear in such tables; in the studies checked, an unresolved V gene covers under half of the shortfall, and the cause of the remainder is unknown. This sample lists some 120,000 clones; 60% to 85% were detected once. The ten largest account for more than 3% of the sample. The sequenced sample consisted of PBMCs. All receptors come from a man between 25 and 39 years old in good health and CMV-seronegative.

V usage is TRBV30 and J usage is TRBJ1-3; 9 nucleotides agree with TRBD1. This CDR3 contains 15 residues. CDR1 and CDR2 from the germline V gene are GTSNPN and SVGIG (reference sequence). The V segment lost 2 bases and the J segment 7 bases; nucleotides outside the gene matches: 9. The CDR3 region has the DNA TGTGCCTGGAGTCCTGGGGACAGGGTCAGCAACACCATATATTTT. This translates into CAWSPGDRVSNTIYF.

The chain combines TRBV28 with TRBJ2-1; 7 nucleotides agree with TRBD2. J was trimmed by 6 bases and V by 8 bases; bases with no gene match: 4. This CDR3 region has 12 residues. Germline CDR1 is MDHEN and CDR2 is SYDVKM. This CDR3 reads CASGGGANEQFF. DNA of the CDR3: TGTGCCAGCGGGGGAGGGGCCAATGAGCAGTTCTTC. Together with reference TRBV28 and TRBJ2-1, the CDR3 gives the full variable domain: DVKVTQSSRYLVKRTGEKVFLECVQDMDHENMFWYRQDPGLGLRLIYFSYDVKMKEKGDIPEGYSVSREKKERFSLILESASTNQTSMYLCASGGGANEQFFGPGTRLTVL.